These T cell receptor beta chains were read from a single sample in a study of T cells in Graves' hyperthyroidism and ophthalmopathy. TCRdb re-called the multiplex PCR reads through MiXCR, storing one row per CDR3 protein. In the table there are about 290,000 distinct CDR3 sequences, around 19% of which are singletons. The sample comprised blood. The receptors derive from a man aged 50-59 years with Graves' ophthalmopathy. CDR3s include the opening cysteine and the closing phenylalanine or tryptophan. The D gene is left open where the match is weak.

TRBD1 | 15 | TRBJ1-5 | TRBV2 | CASRTDRAGGQPQHF
TRBD2 | 19 | TRBJ2-3 | TRBV5-5 | CASSLTPSPSGRGTDTQYF
- | 13 | TRBJ2-5 | TRBV6-1 | CASSRTPQETQYF
TRBD1 | 13 | TRBJ1-4 | TRBV6-1 | CASRGTGVEKLFF
- | 14 | TRBJ2-1 | TRBV28 | CASRPQGGVNEQFF
- | 16 | TRBJ2-7 | TRBV5-1 | CASSLEGGTGNDEQYF
- | 16 | TRBJ2-4 | TRBV28 | CASSPGHELAKNIQYF
TRBD1 | 14 | TRBJ1-2 | TRBV30 | CAWSPPGQRRGYTF
TRBD2 | 15 | TRBJ2-3 | TRBV7-9 | CASSLAGGSPDTQYF
- | 17 | TRBJ1-5 | TRBV28 | CASSYAGGVLSNQPQHF
TRBD2 | 13 | TRBJ2-1 | TRBV29-1 | CSETLAGVGEQFF
- | 16 | TRBJ2-5 | TRBV7-3 | CASSLAMGGSQETQHF
- | 16 | TRBJ2-7 | TRBV27 | CASSLSRGAASYEQYF
TRBD1 | 14 | TRBJ1-1 | TRBV13 | CASSARTGFTEAFF
- | 15 | TRBJ1-1 | TRBV5-1 | CASSLGGAMNTEAFF
- | 17 | TRBJ2-2 | TRBV5-1 | CASSLDGGGANTGELFF
- | 13 | TRBJ1-5 | TRBV9 | CASSDSLNRPQHF
TRBD1 | 22 | TRBJ1-2 | TRBV14 | CASSQSAIFTGTGERMDYGYTF
- | 14 | TRBJ1-5 | TRBV6-1 | CASRVGDGNQPQHF
- | 14 | TRBJ2-7 | TRBV20-1 | CSARRVFPVHEQYF
TRBD1 | 14 | TRBJ2-1 | TRBV5-8 | CASSTGQGVDEQFF
- | 15 | TRBJ1-2 | TRBV15 | CATSISLSFNYGYTF
TRBD2 | 17 | TRBJ2-1 | TRBV18 | CASSPRTSGRGGNEQFF
TRBD2 | 16 | TRBJ2-1 | TRBV5-1 | CASSPRGLAGGLEQFF
TRBD1 | 16 | TRBJ1-3 | TRBV11-2 | CASSLRTGLAGNTIYF
- | 15 | TRBJ1-2 | TRBV5-5 | CASRLGGAGSYGYTF
TRBD1 | 17 | TRBJ2-1 | TRBV6-1 | CITRDRGLSSSYNEQFF
- | 14 | TRBJ2-7 | TRBV7-2 | CASSPNWDSYEQYF
TRBD1 | 15 | TRBJ1-5 | TRBV20-1 | CSARLGGQDNQPQHF
- | 17 | TRBJ1-6 | TRBV12-3/TRBV12-4 | CASSQSKWVGGVSPLHF
- | 15 | TRBJ2-4 | TRBV27 | CASSPGQVTKNIQYF
- | 15 | TRBJ1-2 | TRBV3-1 | CASSQEPPAPYGYTF
- | 15 | TRBJ2-1 | TRBV7-8 | CASSLVRRSYNEQLF
- | 15 | TRBJ2-7 | TRBV9 | CASSLSGVGLDEQYF
- | 17 | TRBJ2-1 | TRBV9 | CASSAGTHTGAYNEQFF
- | 12 | TRBJ1-4 | TRBV2 | CASSEGQEKLFF
TRBD2 | 17 | TRBJ2-3 | TRBV5-6 | CASSLLGLAGDTDTQYF
TRBD2 | 13 | TRBJ2-7 | TRBV6-1 | CASTSGSAGEQYF
TRBD1 | 14 | TRBJ1-1 | TRBV18 | CASSHGTVNTEAFF
TRBD1 | 15 | TRBJ2-1 | TRBV11-1 | CASSLTGVTYNEQFF
- | 14 | TRBJ2-3 | TRBV11-2 | CASSFASTTDTQYF
TRBD1 | 13 | TRBJ1-2 | TRBV30 | CAWSATGVQGYTF
- | 16 | TRBJ2-3 | TRBV7-8 | CASSLRDVPSTDTQYF
TRBD2 | 16 | TRBJ2-7 | TRBV6-5 | CASSYTPSSGSYEQYF
- | 13 | TRBJ2-5 | TRBV2 | CASSVVYQETQYF
TRBD1 | 14 | TRBJ1-5 | TRBV3-1 | CASSGTGTNQPQHF
- | 15 | TRBJ2-3 | TRBV5-1 | CASSLGAASTDTQYF
TRBD2 | 13 | TRBJ2-1 | TRBV28 | CASRLQREVQQFF
TRBD2 | 14 | TRBJ2-7 | TRBV2 | CASSPSGRTYEQYF
- | 10 | TRBJ1-1 | TRBV30 | CATWGTEAFF
TRBD2 | 16 | TRBJ2-7 | TRBV6-1 | CASSEAGLAGGLQQYF